This paragraph covers one T cell receptor (beta chain) sequence. The CDR3 contains 17 residues. The V segment lost 4 bases and the J segment 5 bases; nucleotides outside the gene matches: 13. Germline assignment: CDR1 SGDLS and CDR2 YYNGEE. This specimen belongs to a study of blood T cell repertoires in COVID-19. Study-wide background: Acute and convalescent COVID-19 samples came from the United States, Italy and Spain. Nucleic acid was either cDNA or gDNA, and it came from T cells, B-cell-depleted T cells, or PBMCs.

The authors' processing: Reference gene primer amplification gave nucleated cell count estimates. The repertoire was sequenced with immunoSEQ multiplex PCR; TCRdb's copy has only in-frame clones and lacks some. V, J and clone size are those of that table, while D and trimming were read from the DNA. The data show roughly 62,000 clones, 92% seen once. The J gene is TRBJ1-4, the V gene TRBV9; TRBD1 agrees at 8 bases. The specimen sequenced was peripheral blood. The clonotype comes from a human donor in a cohort sampled during active COVID-19. The CDR3 nucleotides are TGTGCCAGCAGCTATCAACCAGGGACAGGATCCAATGAAAAACTGTTTTTT. Amino acids: CASSYQPGTGSNEKLFF.